The 24 T cell receptor beta chains below all came from one sample that was sequenced in a study of shared clonotypes between healthy human individuals. Measured with immunoSEQ multiplex PCR; TCRdb has only the in-frame clones, and not every one. The data contain around 1.4 million clones, 98% of them singletons. Sequenced input: naive CD4+ T cells sorted from blood. As for subset: CD45RA+ positively selected. The receptors here all came from a young man in good health.

The V and J genes are TRBV6-6 and TRBJ2-3, with 8 bases identical to TRBD1. The CDR3 sequence is 15 residues long. The germline V gene encodes CDR1 MNHNY and CDR2 SVGAGI (reference sequence). J lost 0 bases, V lost 5 bases, and 4 bases had no gene match. For the CDR3, the DNA is TGTGCCAGCAGTCGACAGGGGATTAGCACAGATACGCAGTATTTT. Amino acids: CASSRQGISTDTQYF.

The chain combines TRBV12-2 with TRBJ2-7; the tabulated D call, TRBD2, remains unverified against the DNA. TRBV12-2 is annotated as a pseudogene. CDR3 length equals 16 residues. CDR3 DNA sequence: TGTGCAAGTCGCTTGGGCAGAGGGGGAGGGTCCTACGAGCAGTACTTC. As protein: CASRLGRGGGSYEQYF.

This rearrangement joins TRBV6-4 to TRBJ2-1; 13 nucleotides line up with TRBD2. Germline-derived CDR1 and CDR2 are MRHNA and SNTAGT. This CDR3 has 18 residues. The junction had 9 bases not matched to a gene; V was cut back by 6 bases and J by 1 base. As DNA, the CDR3 is TGTGCCAGCAGCCTACTAGCGGGAGGGTCCTGTTCCTACAATGAGCAGTTCTTC. Its protein is CASSLLAGGSCSYNEQFF.

This clone was detected once. The chain has TRBV5-5 and TRBJ1-1, with D unclear. This CDR3 is 13 amino acids long. The V gene's germline CDR1 is SGHKS and CDR2 YYEKEE (reference sequence). V lost 4 bases to trimming and J lost 11 bases, with 18 bases between them. The CDR3 region is CASSHLPVREAFF. As DNA, the CDR3 is TGTGCCAGCAGCCACCTCCCCGTGCGTGAGGCTTTCTTT.

Concerning this clone itself: The sample carries other DNA sequences with the same CDR3. CDR3 protein: CASSLVSGGGTGELFF. DNA of the CDR3: TGTGCCAGCAGCTTGGTATCGGGAGGAGGCACCGGGGAGCTGTTTTTT. The chain joins TRBV5-4 to TRBJ2-2; TRBD2 matches 7 bases. CDR1 is SGHNT and CDR2 is YYREEE in the germline V gene (reference sequence). Trimming cost V 0 bases and J 4 bases; bases outside gene matches: 6. CDR3 length: 16 residues.

V gene TRBV9 combines with J gene TRBJ2-5; 8 bases are shared with TRBD2. CDR3 length: 16 amino acids. Trimming at V came to 2 bases and at J to 1 base, leaving 7 bases not matched to a gene. The V gene's germline CDR1 is SGDLS and CDR2 YYNGEE. CDR3 bases: TGTGCCAGCAGCGTCAAAGCGGGAGACTTCCAAGAGACCCAGTACTTC. It encodes CASSVKAGDFQETQYF.

The chain is built from TRBV18 and TRBJ1-1, with D perhaps TRBD1 (6 bases). V dropped 3 bases and J dropped 1 base, with 12 bases sitting between them. This CDR3 is built from 15 residues. Per the germline V gene, CDR1 is KGHSH and CDR2 is LQKENI. CDR3: CASSPDPTGNTEAFF. CDR3 nucleotide sequence: TGTGCCAGCTCACCGGACCCGACAGGGAACACTGAAGCTTTCTTT.

The V call is TRBV5-6, the J call TRBJ2-1; 10 nucleotides agree with TRBD2. Germline V gives CDR1 SGHDT, CDR2 YYEEEE. The CDR3 is 17 amino acids. With V trimmed by 0 bases and J by 4 bases, 7 bases remained unmatched. The DNA of the CDR3 is TGTGCCAGCAGCTTGGTGGCTAGCGGGAGTGGATACAATGAGCAGTTCTTC. This codes for CASSLVASGSGYNEQFF.

The chain is built from TRBV30 and TRBJ2-7, with D perhaps TRBD1 (6 bases). The ends were cut back, 2 bases at V and 3 bases at J, with 11 bases in the middle. Germline CDR1 reads GTSNPN; CDR2 reads SVGIG (reference sequence). The CDR3 is 13 amino acids. CDR3 protein: CAWSLVTGYEQYF. The CDR3 coding sequence is TGTGCCTGGAGTTTAGTGACAGGCTACGAGCAGTACTTC.

The gene calls are TRBV15 and TRBJ2-3; TRBD1 matches 7 bases. With 8 bases clipped from V and 0 bases from J, the junction kept 11 bases outside the gene matches. Germline CDR1 and CDR2: LNHNV and YYDKDF (reference sequence). The CDR3 spans 16 residues. CDR3 sequence (DNA): TGTGCCACCGGCTACGGAAGGGGGCTTAGCACAGATACGCAGTATTTT. Translating gives CATGYGRGLSTDTQYF.

V gene TRBV11-2 combines with J gene TRBJ2-7; TRBD1 agrees at 10 bases. Trimming cost V 0 bases and J 2 bases; bases outside gene matches: 1. This CDR3 is built from 15 residues. Per germline, CDR1 SGHAT and CDR2 FQNNGV. CDR3: CASSLEDRGTYEQYF. The DNA of the CDR3 is TGTGCCAGCAGCTTAGAGGACAGGGGGACCTACGAGCAGTACTTC.

V and J are TRBV15 and TRBJ2-5; 8 nucleotides agree with TRBD2. CDR1 is LNHNV, CDR2 YYDKDF, per germline (reference sequence). Trimming removed 2 bases from V and 0 bases from J; junction bases left unmatched: 8. The CDR3 runs 17 residues. The DNA of the CDR3 is TGTGCCACCAGCAGACACTTGACGCGGGGGGACCAAGAGACCCAGTACTTC. Protein product: CATSRHLTRGDQETQYF.

The V and J genes are TRBV29-1 and TRBJ2-3; 12 bases fit TRBD2. The V gene end was trimmed by 7 bases and the J gene end by 2 bases; junction bases not matched to a gene: 4. Germline V gene sequence: CDR1 SQVTM, CDR2 ANQGSEA. The CDR3 covers 14 residues. DNA for the CDR3: TGCAGCGCGACTAGCGGGAGTTCCACAGATACGCAGTATTTT. Translating it yields CSATSGSSTDTQYF.

V usage is TRBV5-1 and J usage is TRBJ2-1, with 9 bases aligning to TRBD2. In germline, CDR1 is SGHRS, CDR2 YFSETQ. Germline trimming cut 0 bases from V and 8 bases from J; bases unmatched to any gene: 9. The CDR3 sequence is 16 residues long. The CDR3 is CASSLALAGLGDEQFF. The CDR3 DNA reads TGCGCCAGCAGCTTGGCGCTAGCGGGGTTGGGGGATGAGCAGTTCTTC.

The gene calls are TRBV6-1 and TRBJ2-1, with 10 bases that match TRBD2. The CDR3 runs 15 residues. Germline trimming cut 5 bases from V and 7 bases from J; bases unmatched to any gene: 8. The germline gives CDR1 MNHNS, CDR2 SASEGT. The CDR3 DNA sequence: TGTGCCAGCAGTCTCGGGACTAGCGAGATGAATGAGCAGTTCTTC. Translation gives CASSLGTSEMNEQFF.

This chain links TRBV14 with TRBJ1-5; D uncertain. Deletions cut 3 bases from V and 6 bases from J, with 6 bases between. The CDR3 runs to 12 residues. The germline gives CDR1 SGHDN, CDR2 FVKESK. CDR3 amino acids: CASSHFGQPQHF. As DNA, the CDR3 is TGTGCCAGCAGCCATTTCGGTCAGCCCCAGCATTTT.

This rearrangement joins TRBV9 to TRBJ2-7; D may be TRBD1 (6 bases). V was clipped by 7 bases and J by 3 bases, with 17 bases between them. The germline V gene encodes CDR1 SGDLS and CDR2 YYNGEE. The CDR3 runs to 14 residues. The CDR3, as DNA: TGTGCCAGCTCTAGTACCGGGACAAACTACGAGCAGTACTTC. This codes for CASSSTGTNYEQYF.

The chain recombines TRBV11-3 with TRBJ2-1; either TRBD1 or TRBD2 may fit D (5 bases each). With 1 base removed from V and 3 bases from J, the gap between germline ends came to 13 bases. The CDR3 consists of 16 residues. CDR1 and CDR2 from the germline V gene are SGHNT and YENEEA. The CDR3 DNA is TGTGCCAGCAGCTTAGCTGTAGGGACGAGCTACAATGAGCAGTTCTTC. It is translated as CASSLAVGTSYNEQFF. The whole variable domain, filled in from reference TRBV11-3 and TRBJ2-1, reads EAGVVQSPRYKIIEKKQPVAFWCNPISGHNTLYWYLQNLGQGPELLIRYENEEAVDDSQLPKDRFSAERLKGVDSTLKIQPAELGDSAVYLCASSLAVGTSYNEQFFGPGTRLTVL.

The J gene is TRBJ1-1, the V gene TRBV13, with a possible D match to TRBD1 (5 bases). Deletions cut 1 base from V and 1 base from J, with 19 bases between. The germline V gene encodes CDR1 PRHDT and CDR2 FYEKMQ (reference sequence). The CDR3 spans 18 residues. CDR3 DNA sequence: TGTGCCAGCAGCTTAGTATCCCAGGGATCTAGATGGAACACTGAAGCTTTCTTT. This gives the protein CASSLVSQGSRWNTEAFF.

The chain carries TRBV9 and TRBJ2-7; no firm D call. The CDR3 extends over 14 amino acids. Trimming removed 0 bases at V and 6 bases at J, with 13 bases between. Germline CDR1 is SGDLS and CDR2 is YYNGEE. Here the CDR3 reads CASSVEGLSGEQYF. The CDR3 coding sequence is TGTGCCAGCAGCGTAGAGGGTCTTTCGGGCGAGCAGTACTTC.

This clone appeared a single time. The rearrangement uses TRBV28 and TRBJ1-2, with D unclear. Trimming cost V 1 base and J 9 bases, with 18 bases left between them. Germline V gene lookup returns CDR1 MDHEN and CDR2 SYDVKM. The CDR3 runs 15 residues. This CDR3 reads CASSLLGSVWGSYTF. The CDR3 coding sequence is TGTGCCAGCAGTTTATTAGGATCAGTCTGGGGAAGCTACACCTTC.

The V call is TRBV5-4, the J call TRBJ2-3; D possibly corresponds to TRBD2 (6 bases). CDR3 length: 16 residues. Trimming stripped 1 base from V and 4 bases from J, with 16 bases between. Germline V gene sequence: CDR1 SGHNT, CDR2 YYREEE (reference sequence). The CDR3 DNA follows: TGTGCCAGCAGCTTGCTGGGCAACCGACTAGCAGATACGCAGTATTTT. This gives the protein CASSLLGNRLADTQYF.

The V gene is TRBV5-1, the J gene TRBJ2-1; the match to TRBD2 covers 8 bases. The V segment lost 4 bases and the J segment 4 bases; nucleotides outside the gene matches: 4. This CDR3 region has 14 residues. The germline V gene encodes CDR1 SGHRS and CDR2 YFSETQ. The CDR3 spells CASSKGTSYNEQFF. The CDR3 coding sequence is TGCGCCAGCAGCAAGGGGACTAGTTACAATGAGCAGTTCTTC.

The chain couples TRBV18 to TRBJ2-6; D remains ambiguous. CDR1 and CDR2 (germline): KGHSH, LQKENI. V was trimmed by 4 bases and J by 4 bases, leaving 11 bases between them. The CDR3 covers 15 residues. CDR3 nucleotide sequence: TGTGCCAGCTCACTTTCCAGAGGAGGGGCCAACGTCCTGACTTTC. It translates to CASSLSRGGANVLTF.